The entry below gives a single TCR beta chain sequence along with its context. The antigen remains undetermined. The junction departs from the called germline gene at one end, perhaps through a read error. The data originate from a study of T cell responses to AZD1222 COVID-19 vaccine. As for the study in general: Both about-4-week and about-12-week second-dose recipients were combined. The study's findings and limits: Only 5 or 6 people who got AZD1222 tested seropositive at baseline. Two AZD1222 administrations were followed by greater Spike-specific TCR breadth and depth.

Assay: immunoSEQ multiplex PCR; the TCRdb copy retains only in-frame clones and omits some. The table has about 120,000 clones, 85% to 95% seen once. CDR1 and CDR2 (germline): MNHEY, SVGAGI. CDR3 size: 14 residues. The genes are TRBV6-5 and TRBJ2-1; a weak D match, TRBD1 (5 bases). The sequences come from peripheral blood, collected on day 0 of AZD1222 vaccination. The TCR comes from an adult in good health. The DNA of the CDR3 is TGTGCCAGCTCAGGGCAGGGCTCCCACAATGAGCAGTTCTTC. It specifies CASSGQGSHNEQFF.